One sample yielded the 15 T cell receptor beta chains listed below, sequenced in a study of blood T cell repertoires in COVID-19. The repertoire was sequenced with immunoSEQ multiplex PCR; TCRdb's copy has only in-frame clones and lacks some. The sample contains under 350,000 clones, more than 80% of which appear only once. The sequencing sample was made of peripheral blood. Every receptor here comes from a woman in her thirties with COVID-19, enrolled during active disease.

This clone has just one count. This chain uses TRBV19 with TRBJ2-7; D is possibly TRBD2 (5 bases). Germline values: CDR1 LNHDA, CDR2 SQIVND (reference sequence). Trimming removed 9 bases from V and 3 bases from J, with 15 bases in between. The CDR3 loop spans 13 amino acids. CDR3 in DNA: TGTGCCAGCGATACCCCGGGAAGCTACGAGCAGTACTTC. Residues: CASDTPGSYEQYF.

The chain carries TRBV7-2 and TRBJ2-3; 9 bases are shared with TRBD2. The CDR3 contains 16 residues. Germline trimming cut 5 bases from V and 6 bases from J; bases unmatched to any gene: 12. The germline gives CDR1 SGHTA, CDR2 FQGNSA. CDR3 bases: TGTGCCAGCAGCCTGCAGGGGTCTGCGGGAGGGGATACGCAGTATTTT. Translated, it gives CASSLQGSAGGDTQYF.

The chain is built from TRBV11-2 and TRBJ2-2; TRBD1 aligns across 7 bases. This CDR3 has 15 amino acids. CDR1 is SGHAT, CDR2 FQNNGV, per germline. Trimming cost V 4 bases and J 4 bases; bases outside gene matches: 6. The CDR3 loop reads CASSSGQWGTGELFF. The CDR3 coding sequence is TGTGCCAGCAGCTCGGGACAGTGGGGCACCGGGGAGCTGTTTTTT.

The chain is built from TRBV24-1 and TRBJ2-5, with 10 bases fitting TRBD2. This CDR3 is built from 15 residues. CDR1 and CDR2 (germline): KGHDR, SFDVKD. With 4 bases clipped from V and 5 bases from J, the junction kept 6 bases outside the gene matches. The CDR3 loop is CATSELAGSWETQYF. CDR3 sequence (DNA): TGTGCCACCAGTGAACTAGCGGGATCGTGGGAGACCCAGTACTTC.

The CDR3 loop reads CASSEELAGGRGDTQYF. Here the CDR3 DNA reads TGTGCCAGCAGTGAAGAACTAGCGGGAGGAAGGGGAGATACGCAGTATTTT. V gene TRBV2 combines with J gene TRBJ2-3, with 12 positions matching TRBD2. Germline loops: CDR1 SNHLY, CDR2 FYNNEI. The length of the CDR3 is 17 residues. J lost 5 bases, V lost 1 base, and 7 bases had no gene match.

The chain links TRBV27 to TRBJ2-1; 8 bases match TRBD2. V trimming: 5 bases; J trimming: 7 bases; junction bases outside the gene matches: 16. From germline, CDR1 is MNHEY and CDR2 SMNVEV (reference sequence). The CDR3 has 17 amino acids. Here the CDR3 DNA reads TGTGCCAGCAGTCCCCGGCCTAGCGGGCCTATATTTAATGAGCAGTTCTTC. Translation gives CASSPRPSGPIFNEQFF.

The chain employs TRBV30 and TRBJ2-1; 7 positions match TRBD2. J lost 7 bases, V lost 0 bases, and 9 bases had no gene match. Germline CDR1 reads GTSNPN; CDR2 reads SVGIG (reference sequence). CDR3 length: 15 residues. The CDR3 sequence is CAWSVGMTAGNEQFF. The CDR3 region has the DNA TGTGCCTGGAGTGTCGGGATGACAGCGGGGAATGAGCAGTTCTTC.

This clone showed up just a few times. CDR3 loop: CASPQGAWEQYF. The CDR3 DNA reads TGTGCCAGCCCTCAGGGGGCTTGGGAGCAGTACTTC. The chain combines TRBV27 with TRBJ2-7, with 8 bases that match TRBD1. From germline, CDR1 is MNHEY and CDR2 SMNVEV (reference sequence). V lost 8 bases to trimming and J lost 7 bases; unmatched junction nucleotides: 7. The CDR3 has 12 residues.

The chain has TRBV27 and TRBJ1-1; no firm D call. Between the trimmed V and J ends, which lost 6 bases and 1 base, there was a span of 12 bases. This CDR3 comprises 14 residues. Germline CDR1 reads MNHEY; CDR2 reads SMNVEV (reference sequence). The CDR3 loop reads CASRGGGTNTEAFF. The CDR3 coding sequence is TGTGCCAGCAGGGGTGGAGGAACGAACACTGAAGCTTTCTTT.

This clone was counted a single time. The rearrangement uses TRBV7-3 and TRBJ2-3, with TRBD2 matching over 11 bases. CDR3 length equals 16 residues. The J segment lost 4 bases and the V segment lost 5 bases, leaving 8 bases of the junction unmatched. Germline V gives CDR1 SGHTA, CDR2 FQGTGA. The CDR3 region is CASSPIAGGPPDTQYF. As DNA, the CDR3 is TGTGCCAGCAGCCCAATAGCGGGAGGGCCACCAGATACGCAGTATTTT. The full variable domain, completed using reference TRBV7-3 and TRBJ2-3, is GAGVSQTPSNKVTEKGKYVELRCDPISGHTALYWYRQSLGQGPEFLIYFQGTGAADDSGLPNDRFFAVRPEGSVSTLKIQRTERGDSAVYLCASSPIAGGPPDTQYFGPGTRLTVL.

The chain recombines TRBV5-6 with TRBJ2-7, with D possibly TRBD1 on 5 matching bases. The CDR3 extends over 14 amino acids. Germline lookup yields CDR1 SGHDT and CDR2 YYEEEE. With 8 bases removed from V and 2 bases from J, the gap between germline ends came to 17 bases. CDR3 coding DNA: TGTGCCAGTAGAAGAACAGGAACCCCCTACGAGCAGTACTTC. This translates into CASRRTGTPYEQYF. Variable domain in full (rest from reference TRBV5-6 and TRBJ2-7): DAGVTQSPTHLIKTRGQQVTLRCSPKSGHDTVSWYQQALGQGPQFIFQYYEEEERQRGNFPDRFSGHQFPNYSSELNVNALLLGDSALYLCASRRTGTPYEQYFGPGTRLTVT.

Here the CDR3 DNA reads TGCGCCAGCAGAGCCGTACAGGACAGGGGAAGGGAAAAACTGTTTTTT. Translation: CASRAVQDRGREKLFF. This rearrangement joins TRBV4-1 to TRBJ1-4, with TRBD1 matching 9 bases. The J segment lost 8 bases and the V segment lost 6 bases, leaving 13 bases of the junction unmatched. Germline CDR1 and CDR2: MGHRA and YSYEKL. CDR3 length: 16 amino acids.

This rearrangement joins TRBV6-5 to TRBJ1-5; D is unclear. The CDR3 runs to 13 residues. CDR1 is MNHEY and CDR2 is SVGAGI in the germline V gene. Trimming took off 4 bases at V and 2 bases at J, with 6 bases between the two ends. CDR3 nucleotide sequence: TGTGCCAGCAGTTGGAGTCGCAATCAGCCCCAGCATTTT. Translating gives CASSWSRNQPQHF.

The CDR3 spells CASLQDRGSYGYTF. The CDR3 coding sequence is TGTGCCAGTCTTCAGGACAGGGGGAGTTATGGCTACACCTTC. The rearrangement links TRBV19 to TRBJ1-2; 10 bases map to TRBD1. With V trimmed by 8 bases and J by 5 bases, 8 bases remained unmatched. The length of the CDR3 is 14 residues. CDR1 and CDR2 (germline): LNHDA, SQIVND (reference sequence).

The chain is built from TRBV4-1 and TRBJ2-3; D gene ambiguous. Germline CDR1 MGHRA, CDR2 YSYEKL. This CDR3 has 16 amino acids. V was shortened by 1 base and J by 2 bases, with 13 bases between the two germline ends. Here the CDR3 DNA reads TGCGCCAGCAGCCAAGTAAGAGGTGTACTCACAGATACGCAGTATTTT. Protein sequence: CASSQVRGVLTDTQYF.